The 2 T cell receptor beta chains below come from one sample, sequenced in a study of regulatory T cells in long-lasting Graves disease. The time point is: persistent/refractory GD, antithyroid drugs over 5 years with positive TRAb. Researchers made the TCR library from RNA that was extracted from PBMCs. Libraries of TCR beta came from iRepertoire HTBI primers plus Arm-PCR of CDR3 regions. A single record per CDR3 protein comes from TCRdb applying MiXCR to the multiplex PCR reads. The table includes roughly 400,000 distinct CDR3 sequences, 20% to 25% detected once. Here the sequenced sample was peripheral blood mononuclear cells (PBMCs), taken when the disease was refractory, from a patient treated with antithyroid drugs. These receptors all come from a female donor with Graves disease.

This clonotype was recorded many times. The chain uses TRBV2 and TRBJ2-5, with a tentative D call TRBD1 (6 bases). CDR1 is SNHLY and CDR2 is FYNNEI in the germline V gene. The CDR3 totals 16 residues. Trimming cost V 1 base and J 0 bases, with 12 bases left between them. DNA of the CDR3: TGTGCCAGCAGTGAAGGGGGACAAACGTACCAAGAGACCCAGTACTTC. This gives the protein CASSEGGQTYQETQYF.

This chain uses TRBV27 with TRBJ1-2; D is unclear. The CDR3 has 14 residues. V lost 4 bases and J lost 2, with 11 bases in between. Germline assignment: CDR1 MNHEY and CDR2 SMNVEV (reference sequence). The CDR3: CASSSIPINYGYTF. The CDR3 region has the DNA TGTGCCAGCAGTTCCATACCTATCAACTATGGCTACACCTTC.